The next 5 T cell receptor beta chains were all read from a single sample in a study of T-cell memory formation after mild COVID-19. TCRdb used MiXCR to reprocess the 5' RACE reads, holding one entry per CDR3 protein. Seen here are 150,000 to 200,000 distinct CDR3 sequences, 20% to 25% observed once, and the top ten hold approximately 22%. What was sequenced was PBMCs or a T cell subset sorted from them (not recorded which). Receptor source: an adult woman who had mild COVID-19 (a few samples of this study predate the infection). Cell type and time point are not known.

The chain employs TRBV29-1 and TRBJ1-2; D uncertain. V lost 7 bases and J 6 bases, leaving 18 bases between the germline ends. CDR3 size: 13 residues. Germline V gene lookup returns CDR1 SQVTM and CDR2 ANQGSEA. In nucleotides, the CDR3 is TGCAGCGCATCGACGGGCTTAAGGGATGGCTACACCTTC. It yields the protein CSASTGLRDGYTF.

This clonotype occurred a few times. J is TRBJ1-6 and V is TRBV11-2; D ambiguous. The ends were cut back, 6 bases at V and 0 bases at J, with 9 bases in the middle. Germline CDR1 and CDR2: SGHAT and FQNNGV. The CDR3 is 15 residues long. Written as DNA, the CDR3 is TGTGCCAGCAGGCACTTGAGCTCCTATAATTCACCCCTCCACTTT. Its translation: CASRHLSSYNSPLHF. The full variable domain, completed using reference TRBV11-2 and TRBJ1-6, is EAGVAQSPRYKIIEKRQSVAFWCNPISGHATLYWYQQILGQGPKLLIQFQNNGVVDDSQLPKDRFSAERLKGVDSTLKIQPAKLEDSAVYLCASRHLSSYNSPLHFGNGTRLTVT.

The V and J genes are TRBV29-1 and TRBJ1-2; D unclear. The CDR3 consists of 13 residues. Germline values: CDR1 SQVTM, CDR2 ANQGSEA. V lost 4 bases to trimming and J lost 3 bases, with 12 bases between them. The CDR3 is CSVVAPNHYGYTF. The CDR3 DNA reads TGCAGCGTTGTCGCACCGAATCACTATGGCTACACCTTC.

The gene calls are TRBV7-8 and TRBJ1-1; the D is unclear. This CDR3 has 12 residues. The V and J ends lost 0 bases and 8 bases respectively, with 7 bases between them. CDR1 and CDR2 (germline): SGHVS, FQNEAQ. The CDR3 nucleotides are TGTGCCAGCAGCTTAGCGCCTCCCGAAGCTTTCTTT. It specifies CASSLAPPEAFF.

J is TRBJ1-1 and V is TRBV7-9; D gene ambiguous. Germline assignment: CDR1 SEHNR and CDR2 FQNEAQ (reference sequence). The V end lost 0 bases, the J end lost 0 bases, and 8 bases lay between the germline ends. This CDR3 comprises 15 residues. Here the CDR3 DNA reads TGTGCCAGCAGCTTAGCATCCCCCATGAACACTGAAGCTTTCTTT. This codes for CASSLASPMNTEAFF. Looking up the rest from reference TRBV7-9 and TRBJ1-1 gives the full variable domain: DTGVSQNPRHKITKRGQNVTFRCDPISEHNRLYWYRQTLGQGPEFLTYFQNEAQLEKSRLLSDRFSAERPKGSFSTLEIQRTEQGDSAMYLCASSLASPMNTEAFFGQGTRLTVV.